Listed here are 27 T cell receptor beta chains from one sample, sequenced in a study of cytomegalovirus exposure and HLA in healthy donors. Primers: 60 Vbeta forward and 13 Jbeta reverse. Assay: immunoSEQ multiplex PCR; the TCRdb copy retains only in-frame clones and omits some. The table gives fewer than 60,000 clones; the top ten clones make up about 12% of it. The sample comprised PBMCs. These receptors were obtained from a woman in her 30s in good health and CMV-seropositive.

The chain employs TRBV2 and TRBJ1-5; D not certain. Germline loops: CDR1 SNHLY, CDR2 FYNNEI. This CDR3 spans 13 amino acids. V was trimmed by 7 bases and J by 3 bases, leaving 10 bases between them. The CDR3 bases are TGTGCCAGCATACGGAGGGTCAATCAGCCCCAGCATTTT. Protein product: CASIRRVNQPQHF.

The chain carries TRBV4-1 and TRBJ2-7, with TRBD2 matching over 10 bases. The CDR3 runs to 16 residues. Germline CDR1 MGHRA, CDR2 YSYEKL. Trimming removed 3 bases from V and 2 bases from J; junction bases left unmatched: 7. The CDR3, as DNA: TGCGCCAGCAGCCAGAAAGTAGCGGGGGGCCCCTACGAGCAGTACTTC. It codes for CASSQKVAGGPYEQYF.

The CDR3 nucleotides are TGTGCCAGCTCACCACCCCCGGGAGGCTCCTACAATGAGCAGTTCTTC. Encoded protein: CASSPPPGGSYNEQFF. This rearrangement joins TRBV18 to TRBJ2-1, with 7 bases matching TRBD2. Germline V gene lookup returns CDR1 KGHSH and CDR2 LQKENI. This CDR3 region has 16 residues. V shed 0 bases, J shed 0 bases, and the junction held 2 bases outside the gene matches.

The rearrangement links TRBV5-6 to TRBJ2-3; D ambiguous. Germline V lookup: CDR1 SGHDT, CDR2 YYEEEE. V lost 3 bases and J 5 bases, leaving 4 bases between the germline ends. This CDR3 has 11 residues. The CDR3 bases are TGTGCCAGCAGCTCGGTAGATACGCAGTATTTT. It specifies CASSSVDTQYF.

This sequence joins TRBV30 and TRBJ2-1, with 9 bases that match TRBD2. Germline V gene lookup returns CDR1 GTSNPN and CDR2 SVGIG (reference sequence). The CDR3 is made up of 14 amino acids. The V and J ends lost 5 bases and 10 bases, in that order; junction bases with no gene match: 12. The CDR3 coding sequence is TGTGCCTGGGGGGACCAGCGGGGGGACGACGAGCAGTTCTTC. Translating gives CAWGDQRGDDEQFF.

This CDR3 reads CASSYSGQGYTEAFF. DNA for the CDR3: TGTGCCAGCAGTTACTCGGGACAGGGGTACACTGAAGCTTTCTTT. The chain joins TRBV6-5 to TRBJ1-1; 10 nucleotides agree with TRBD1. The CDR3 extends over 15 amino acids. Unmatched junction bases numbered 1, after V lost 0 bases and J lost 3 bases. Per the germline V gene, CDR1 is MNHEY and CDR2 is SVGAGI.

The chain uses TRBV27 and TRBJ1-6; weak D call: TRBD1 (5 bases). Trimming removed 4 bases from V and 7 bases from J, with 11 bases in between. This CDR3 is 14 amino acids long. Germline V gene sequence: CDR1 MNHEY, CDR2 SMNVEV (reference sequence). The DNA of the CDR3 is TGTGCCAGCAGTTATGGGGCTGGGAATTCACCCCTCCACTTT. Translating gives CASSYGAGNSPLHF.

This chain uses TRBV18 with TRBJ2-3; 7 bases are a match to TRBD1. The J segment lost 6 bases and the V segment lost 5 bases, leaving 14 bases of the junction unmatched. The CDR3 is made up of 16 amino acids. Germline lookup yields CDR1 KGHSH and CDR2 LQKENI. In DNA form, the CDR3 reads TGTGCCAGCTCAGGAAGACAAGGGGGCTTCGGGGATACGCAGTATTTT. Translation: CASSGRQGGFGDTQYF. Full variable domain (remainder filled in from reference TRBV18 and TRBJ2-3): NAGVMQNPRHLVRRRGQEARLRCSPMKGHSHVYWYRQLPEEGLKFMVYLQKENIIDESGMPKERFSAEFPKEGPSILRIQQVVRGDSAAYFCASSGRQGGFGDTQYFGPGTRLTVL.

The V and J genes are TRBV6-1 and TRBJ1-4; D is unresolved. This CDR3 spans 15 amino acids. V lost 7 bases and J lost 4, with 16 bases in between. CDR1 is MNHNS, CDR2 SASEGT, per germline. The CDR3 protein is CASTVDPTLNEKLFF. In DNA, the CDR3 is TGTGCCAGCACCGTCGACCCGACACTTAATGAAAAACTGTTTTTT.

CDR3 residues: CASSYLSLLAGGMQYF. As DNA, the CDR3 is TGTGCCAGCAGTTACTTGTCCCTACTAGCGGGAGGAATGCAGTACTTC. The chain links TRBV6-5 to TRBJ2-7; TRBD2 agrees at 12 bases. J was trimmed by 9 bases and V by 1 base; bases with no gene match: 10. CDR1 MNHEY and CDR2 SVGAGI come from the germline V gene. There are 16 residues in the CDR3.

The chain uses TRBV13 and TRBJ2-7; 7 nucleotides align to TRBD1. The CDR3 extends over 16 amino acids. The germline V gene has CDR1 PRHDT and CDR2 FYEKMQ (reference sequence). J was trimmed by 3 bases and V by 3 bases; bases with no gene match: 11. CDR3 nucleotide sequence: TGTGCCAGCAGCTTGGCGGTAGGGGGCGTCTTCTACGAGCAGTACTTC. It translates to CASSLAVGGVFYEQYF.

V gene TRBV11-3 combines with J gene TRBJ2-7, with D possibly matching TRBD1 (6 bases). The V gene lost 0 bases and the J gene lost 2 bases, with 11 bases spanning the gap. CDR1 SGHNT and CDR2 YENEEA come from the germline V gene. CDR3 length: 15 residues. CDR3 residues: CASSLDSGATYEQYF. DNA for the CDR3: TGTGCCAGCAGCTTAGATTCAGGGGCCACCTACGAGCAGTACTTC.

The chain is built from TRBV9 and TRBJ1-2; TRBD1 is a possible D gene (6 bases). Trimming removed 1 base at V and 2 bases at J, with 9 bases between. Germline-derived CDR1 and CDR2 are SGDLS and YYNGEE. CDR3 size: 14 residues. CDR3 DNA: TGTGCCAGCAGCGTATCTGACAGGAACTATGGCTACACCTTC. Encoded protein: CASSVSDRNYGYTF.

The CDR3 nucleotides read TGTGCCAGCAGTTTACAGGGTCTTGCCTACGAGCAGTACTTC. It encodes CASSLQGLAYEQYF. The rearrangement joins TRBV28 to TRBJ2-7; D is possibly TRBD1 (5 bases). The CDR3 contains 14 residues. V gave up 2 bases and J gave up 2 bases, with 10 bases separating them. The germline V gene has CDR1 MDHEN and CDR2 SYDVKM.

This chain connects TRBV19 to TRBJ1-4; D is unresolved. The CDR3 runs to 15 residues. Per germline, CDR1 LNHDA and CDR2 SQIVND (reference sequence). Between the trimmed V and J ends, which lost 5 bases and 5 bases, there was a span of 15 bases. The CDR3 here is CASSGVWRGNEKLFF. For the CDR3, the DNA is TGTGCCAGTAGTGGGGTATGGCGAGGGAATGAAAAACTGTTTTTT.

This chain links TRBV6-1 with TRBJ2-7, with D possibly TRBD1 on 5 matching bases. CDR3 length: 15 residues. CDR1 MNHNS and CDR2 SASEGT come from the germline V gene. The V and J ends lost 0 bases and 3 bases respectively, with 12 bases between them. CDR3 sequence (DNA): TGTGCCAGCAGTGAAGCACCGTTGACAGACTACGAGCAGTACTTC. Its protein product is CASSEAPLTDYEQYF.

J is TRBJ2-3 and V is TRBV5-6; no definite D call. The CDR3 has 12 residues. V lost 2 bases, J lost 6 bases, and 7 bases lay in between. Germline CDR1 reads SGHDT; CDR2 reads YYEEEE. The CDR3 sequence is CASSFFSDTQYF. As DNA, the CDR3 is TGTGCCAGCAGCTTCTTTTCGGATACGCAGTATTTT.

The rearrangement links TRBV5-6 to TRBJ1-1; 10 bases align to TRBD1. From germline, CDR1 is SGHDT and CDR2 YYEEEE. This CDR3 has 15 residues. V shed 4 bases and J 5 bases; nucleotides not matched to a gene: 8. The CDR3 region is CASSLPGTGETEAFF. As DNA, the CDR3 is TGTGCCAGCAGCCTCCCCGGGACAGGGGAAACTGAAGCTTTCTTT.

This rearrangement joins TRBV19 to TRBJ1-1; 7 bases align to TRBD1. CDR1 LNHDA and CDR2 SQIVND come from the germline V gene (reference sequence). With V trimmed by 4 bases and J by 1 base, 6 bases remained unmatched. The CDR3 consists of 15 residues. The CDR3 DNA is TGTGCCAGTAGTAGACAGGGCAGAGGGAACACTGAAGCTTTCTTT. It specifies CASSRQGRGNTEAFF.

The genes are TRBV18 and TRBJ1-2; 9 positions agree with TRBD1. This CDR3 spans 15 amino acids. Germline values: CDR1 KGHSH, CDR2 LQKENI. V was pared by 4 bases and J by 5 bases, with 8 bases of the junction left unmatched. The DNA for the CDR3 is TGTGCCAGCTCACTAGTAGTGGGACAGGGATATGGCTACACCTTC. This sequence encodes CASSLVVGQGYGYTF.

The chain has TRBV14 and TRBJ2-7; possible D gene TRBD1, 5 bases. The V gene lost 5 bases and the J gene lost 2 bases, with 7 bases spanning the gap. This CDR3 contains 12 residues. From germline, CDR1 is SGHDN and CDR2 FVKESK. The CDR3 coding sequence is TGTGCCAGCAGCGAGACAGCCTACGAGCAGTACTTC. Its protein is CASSETAYEQYF.

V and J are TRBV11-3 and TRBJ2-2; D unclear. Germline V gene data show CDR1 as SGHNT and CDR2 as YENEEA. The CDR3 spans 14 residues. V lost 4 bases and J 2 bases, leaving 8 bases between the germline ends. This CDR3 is CASSWNSNTGELFF. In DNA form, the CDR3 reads TGTGCCAGCAGCTGGAACAGTAACACCGGGGAGCTGTTTTTT.

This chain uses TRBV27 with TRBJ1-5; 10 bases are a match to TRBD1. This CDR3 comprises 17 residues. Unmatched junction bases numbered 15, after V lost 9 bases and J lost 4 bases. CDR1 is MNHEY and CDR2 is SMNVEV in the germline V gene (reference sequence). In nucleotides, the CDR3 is TGTGCCAGGGGGACAGGGACAGGGGTGTTTTGGAATCAGCCCCAGCATTTT. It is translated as CARGTGTGVFWNQPQHF.

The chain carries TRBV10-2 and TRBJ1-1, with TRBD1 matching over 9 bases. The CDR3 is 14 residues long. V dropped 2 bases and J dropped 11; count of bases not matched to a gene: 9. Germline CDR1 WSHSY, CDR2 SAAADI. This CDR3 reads CASSETDRGRFAFF. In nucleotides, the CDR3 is TGCGCCAGCAGTGAGACGGACAGGGGACGGTTTGCTTTCTTT.

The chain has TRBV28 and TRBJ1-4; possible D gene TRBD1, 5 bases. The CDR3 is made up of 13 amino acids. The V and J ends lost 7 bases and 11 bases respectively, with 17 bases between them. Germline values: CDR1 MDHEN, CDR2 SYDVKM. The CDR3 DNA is TGTGCCAGCACCTCTGGGGGGAAGAGTAAACTGTTTTTT. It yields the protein CASTSGGKSKLFF. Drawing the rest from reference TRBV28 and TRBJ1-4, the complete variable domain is DVKVTQSSRYLVKRTGEKVFLECVQDMDHENMFWYRQDPGLGLRLIYFSYDVKMKEKGDIPEGYSVSREKKERFSLILESASTNQTSMYLCASTSGGKSKLFFGSGTQLSVL.

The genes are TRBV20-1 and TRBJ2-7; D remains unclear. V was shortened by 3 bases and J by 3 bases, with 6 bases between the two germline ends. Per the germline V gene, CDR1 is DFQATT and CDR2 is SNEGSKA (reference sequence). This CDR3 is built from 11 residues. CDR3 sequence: CSASNSYEQYF. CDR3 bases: TGCAGTGCTAGCAATAGCTACGAGCAGTACTTC.

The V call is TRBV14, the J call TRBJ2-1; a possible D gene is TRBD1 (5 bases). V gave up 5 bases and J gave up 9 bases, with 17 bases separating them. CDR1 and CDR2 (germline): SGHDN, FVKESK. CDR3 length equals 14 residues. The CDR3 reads CASSGIGAQGEQFF. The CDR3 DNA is TGTGCCAGCAGCGGCATAGGGGCGCAGGGTGAGCAGTTCTTC. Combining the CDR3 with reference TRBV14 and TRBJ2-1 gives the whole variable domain EAGVTQFPSHSVIEKGQTVTLRCDPISGHDNLYWYRRVMGKEIKFLLHFVKESKQDESGMPNNRFLAERTGGTYSTLKVQPAELEDSGVYFCASSGIGAQGEQFFGPGTRLTVL.